These 30 T cell receptor beta chains share one sample of origin, sequenced in a study of radiation and T cells in renal cell carcinoma. Stated time point: blood 4 weeks post-SBRT, at nephrectomy. Treatment in this sample: 15 Gy SBRT to primary tumor, nephrectomy 4 weeks later. Sequencing used immunoSEQ multiplex PCR; TCRdb keeps in-frame clones, though not all of them. This table has over 60,000 clones, approximately 87% appearing once. This material consisted of blood, taken from a patient whose treatment included radiotherapy and nephrectomy. The origin of the receptors is a woman aged 55-69 years with renal cell carcinoma.

The V call is TRBV10-2, the J call TRBJ1-5, with D perhaps TRBD1 (6 bases). Trimming removed 1 base from V and 6 bases from J, with 10 bases in between. Germline V gives CDR1 WSHSY, CDR2 SAAADI. The CDR3 is 14 amino acids. CDR3 region: CASSEYREVQPQHF. DNA for the CDR3: TGCGCCAGCAGTGAGTACAGGGAGGTTCAGCCCCAGCATTTT.

The DNA of the CDR3 is TGTGCCAGCAGCCTGCGACTAGCGGCGACGGGTGAGCAGTACTTC. Residues: CASSLRLAATGEQYF. V gene TRBV7-2 combines with J gene TRBJ2-7; TRBD2 matches at 9 bases. CDR3 length equals 15 residues. V lost 5 bases to trimming and J lost 7 bases; unmatched junction nucleotides: 12. In germline, CDR1 is SGHTA, CDR2 FQGNSA.

J is TRBJ2-6 and V is TRBV9, with D possibly TRBD2 on 6 matching bases. The CDR3 loop spans 19 amino acids. Germline CDR1 SGDLS, CDR2 YYNGEE. Between the trimmed V and J ends, which lost 4 bases and 2 bases, there was a span of 22 bases. CDR3: CASSPPPRLGTPGANVLTF. In nucleotides, the CDR3 is TGTGCCAGCAGCCCCCCTCCGAGGCTAGGGACTCCTGGGGCCAACGTCCTGACTTTC.

This rearrangement joins TRBV5-1 to TRBJ2-5; 10 bases map to TRBD2. V was clipped by 4 bases and J by 2 bases; unmatched bases: 5. The CDR3 extends over 15 amino acids. The germline V gene has CDR1 SGHRS and CDR2 YFSETQ. The CDR3 DNA follows: TGCGCCAGCAGCCCTAGCGGGGGATCTCAAGAGACCCAGTACTTC. The encoded protein is CASSPSGGSQETQYF.

V and J are TRBV28 and TRBJ1-6, with D perhaps matching TRBD1 (5 bases). Germline values: CDR1 MDHEN, CDR2 SYDVKM. V lost 6 bases, J lost 3 bases, and 15 bases lay in between. This CDR3 is 16 amino acids long. CDR3 coding DNA: TGTGCCAGCAGCCAATGGGACCCTATCTATAATTCACCCCTCCACTTT. Protein product: CASSQWDPIYNSPLHF.

The V and J genes are TRBV4-2 and TRBJ1-1; D not resolved. Trimming shortened V by 5 bases and J by 1 base, and 11 bases separated the two germline ends. Germline V gene sequence: CDR1 LGHNA, CDR2 YNFKEQ. This CDR3 comprises 14 residues. The CDR3 DNA sequence: TGTGCCAGCAGCTCGCAGGTGAGGAACACTGAAGCTTTCTTT. Translated, it gives CASSSQVRNTEAFF.

This sequence joins TRBV19 and TRBJ1-1; 10 bases agree with TRBD1. Germline V gene sequence: CDR1 LNHDA, CDR2 SQIVND (reference sequence). The CDR3 has 15 amino acids. The trim removed 1 base at V and 4 bases at J, leaving 3 bases unmatched. The CDR3 loop reads CASSIVWTGGTEAFF. In DNA form, the CDR3 reads TGTGCCAGTAGTATAGTATGGACAGGGGGCACTGAAGCTTTCTTT.

V is TRBV4-1 and J is TRBJ1-2; possible D gene TRBD1, 6 bases. Trimming left V 1 base short and J 2 bases short, with 11 bases between. The CDR3 runs 15 residues. Germline V CDR1 and CDR2: MGHRA, YSYEKL. CDR3 region: CASSQATGLNYGYTF. DNA of the CDR3: TGCGCCAGCAGCCAAGCGACAGGACTGAACTATGGCTACACCTTC.

This chain uses TRBV7-2 with TRBJ2-6; D is uncertain. The CDR3 extends over 16 amino acids. Between the trimmed V and J ends, which lost 5 bases and 1 base, there was a span of 12 bases. CDR1 and CDR2 (germline): SGHTA, FQGNSA. The CDR3 DNA reads as TGTGCCAGCAGCCTAGGGTCCGGGTCTGGGGCCAACGTCCTGACTTTC. Its protein is CASSLGSGSGANVLTF.

The chain carries TRBV30 and TRBJ2-1; D perhaps matches TRBD2 (5 bases). Trimming took off 1 base at V and 5 bases at J, with 12 bases between the two ends. There are 14 residues in the CDR3. CDR1 is GTSNPN and CDR2 is SVGIG in the germline V gene (reference sequence). CDR3: CAWSGRGYNNEQFF. DNA for the CDR3: TGTGCCTGGAGTGGTAGAGGGTATAACAATGAGCAGTTCTTC.

The chain couples TRBV19 to TRBJ2-1; 14 bases align to TRBD2. With 5 bases clipped from V and 9 bases from J, the junction kept 6 bases outside the gene matches. Germline lookup yields CDR1 LNHDA and CDR2 SQIVND (reference sequence). This CDR3 spans 15 amino acids. In nucleotides, the CDR3 is TGTGCCAGTAGTCCCCGACTAGCGGGAGGGCTTGAGCAGTTCTTC. Its translation is CASSPRLAGGLEQFF.

This chain joins TRBV10-1 and TRBJ2-7, with D maybe TRBD2 (6 bases). The CDR3 length is 12 residues. Trimming removed 9 bases at V and 4 bases at J, with 13 bases between. CDR1 is WNHNN, CDR2 SYGVQD, per germline (reference sequence). The CDR3 nucleotides are TGCGCCAGGTGGGGGGACGGTTACGAGCAGTACTTC. This sequence encodes CARWGDGYEQYF.

The chain combines TRBV7-9 with TRBJ2-2; tentative D call: TRBD1 (5 bases). Germline CDR1 is SEHNR and CDR2 is FQNEAQ (reference sequence). V was shortened by 3 bases and J by 8 bases, with 13 bases between the two germline ends. The CDR3 covers 14 residues. In DNA form, the CDR3 reads TGTGCCAGCAGCTTCCGGGTTGGGGCAGGGGAGCTGTTTTTT. It yields the protein CASSFRVGAGELFF.

The chain couples TRBV6-6 to TRBJ2-5, with D possibly matching TRBD1 (6 bases). Germline V gives CDR1 MNHNY, CDR2 SVGAGI (reference sequence). CDR3 length: 14 amino acids. With 6 bases removed from V and 5 bases from J, the gap between germline ends came to 16 bases. The CDR3 nucleotides are TGTGCCAGCAGACCGGGACATCTAAGGGAGACCCAGTACTTC. Its protein product is CASRPGHLRETQYF.

V usage is TRBV4-1 and J usage is TRBJ2-1; a possible D gene is TRBD1 (5 bases). The CDR3 covers 14 residues. V lost 2 bases, J lost 1 base, and 6 bases lay in between. The germline gives CDR1 MGHRA, CDR2 YSYEKL. CDR3: CASSQRGSYNEQFF. In DNA, the CDR3 is TGCGCCAGCAGCCAAAGGGGTTCCTACAATGAGCAGTTCTTC.

The CDR3 region has the DNA TGTGCCAGCAGAGAACTCAGGGGTTACGAGCAGTACTTC. It codes for CASRELRGYEQYF. This chain links TRBV11-2 with TRBJ2-7, with a weak D call TRBD1 (6 bases). V gave up 6 bases and J gave up 4 bases, with 13 bases separating them. Germline CDR1 reads SGHAT; CDR2 reads FQNNGV. The CDR3 loop spans 13 amino acids.

This chain uses TRBV18 with TRBJ1-5; 11 bases align to TRBD1. With 6 bases clipped from V and 2 bases from J, the junction kept 3 bases outside the gene matches. Germline-derived CDR1 and CDR2 are KGHSH and LQKENI. The CDR3 totals 15 residues. The CDR3, as DNA: TGTGCCAGCTCCGGACAGGGGGCCGGCAATCAGCCCCAGCATTTT. Translated, it gives CASSGQGAGNQPQHF.

The rearrangement uses TRBV27 and TRBJ2-7, with D uncertain. The CDR3 covers 14 residues. V was shortened by 7 bases and J by 0 bases, with 13 bases between the two germline ends. Germline V gives CDR1 MNHEY, CDR2 SMNVEV (reference sequence). CDR3 in amino acids: CASTPTQYSYEQYF. The CDR3, as DNA: TGTGCCAGCACCCCGACCCAATACTCCTACGAGCAGTACTTC.

This clone showed up just once. The chain couples TRBV9 to TRBJ1-3; D gene ambiguous. Germline lookup yields CDR1 SGDLS and CDR2 YYNGEE. The CDR3 length is 16 residues. V lost 4 bases and J lost 0, with 14 bases in between. The CDR3 protein is CASSISGQSSGNTIYF. CDR3 nucleotides: TGTGCCAGCAGCATCTCGGGCCAGTCCTCTGGAAACACCATATATTTT.

The chain couples TRBV27 to TRBJ2-2; 7 nucleotides align to TRBD2. The CDR3 consists of 17 residues. Trimming removed 7 bases from V and 6 bases from J; junction bases left unmatched: 17. Germline assignment: CDR1 MNHEY and CDR2 SMNVEV (reference sequence). In DNA, the CDR3 is TGTGCCAGCAACGCTGGGGGGGGTTCGAAGGGAGCCGGGGAGCTGTTTTTT. Translation gives CASNAGGGSKGAGELFF.

The CDR3 region has the DNA TGTGCCAGCGGCCGACTGGGCTCTGAAGCTTTCTTT. Translated: CASGRLGSEAFF. The J gene is TRBJ1-1, the V gene TRBV28; D ambiguous. Germline lookup yields CDR1 MDHEN and CDR2 SYDVKM. V gave up 8 bases and J gave up 6 bases, with 13 bases separating them. This CDR3 has 12 amino acids.

This chain joins TRBV6-1 and TRBJ1-1; D remains ambiguous. V dropped 0 bases and J dropped 3 bases, with 11 bases sitting between them. This CDR3 has 15 amino acids. Germline V gene lookup returns CDR1 MNHNS and CDR2 SASEGT. CDR3 sequence (DNA): TGTGCCAGCAGTGAAGCGCTTCGTACAGACACTGAAGCTTTCTTT. Translation: CASSEALRTDTEAFF.

The chain has TRBV29-1 and TRBJ1-1; 9 bases line up with TRBD1. This CDR3 has 13 residues. The junction had 3 bases not matched to a gene; V was cut back by 6 bases and J by 1 base. CDR1 and CDR2 from the germline V gene are SQVTM and ANQGSEA. CDR3: CSVAQGANTEAFF. The CDR3 nucleotides are TGCAGCGTCGCACAGGGGGCGAACACTGAAGCTTTCTTT.

The CDR3 region is CASSLDTYNEQFF. The CDR3 region has the DNA TGCGCCAGCAGCTTGGACACCTACAATGAGCAGTTCTTC. This chain uses TRBV5-1 with TRBJ2-1; D not certain. The CDR3 is made up of 13 amino acids. Trimming left V 0 bases short and J 2 bases short, with 3 bases between. The germline V gene has CDR1 SGHRS and CDR2 YFSETQ.

The chain carries TRBV7-9 and TRBJ1-5; 7 nucleotides agree with TRBD1. The CDR3 is 14 residues long. Per the germline V gene, CDR1 is SEHNR and CDR2 is FQNEAQ (reference sequence). Losses at the gene ends were 6 bases for V and 4 bases for J; bases not matched to a gene: 6. The CDR3 coding sequence is TGTGCCAGCAGTTTGGGGGACAGTAATCAGCCCCAGCATTTT. This codes for CASSLGDSNQPQHF.

This rearrangement joins TRBV4-2 to TRBJ1-6, with D tentatively TRBD1 (6 bases). Trimming cost V 1 base and J 5 bases, with 12 bases left between them. Germline V gene data show CDR1 as LGHNA and CDR2 as YNFKEQ. The CDR3 length is 16 residues. CDR3 protein: CASSQAGGPDNSPLHF. Written as DNA, the CDR3 is TGTGCCAGCAGCCAAGCGGGGGGCCCCGATAATTCACCCCTCCACTTT.

This clone was observed a single time. The chain is built from TRBV5-1 and TRBJ2-2, with D perhaps TRBD2 (5 bases). There are 15 residues in the CDR3. The germline V gene encodes CDR1 SGHRS and CDR2 YFSETQ. V was shortened by 0 bases and J by 2 bases, with 8 bases between the two germline ends. CDR3 bases: TGCGCCAGCAGCTTGGGTCGGGGAAACACCGGGGAGCTGTTTTTT. Translated: CASSLGRGNTGELFF.

The chain employs TRBV9 and TRBJ2-2, with 7 bases matching TRBD2. CDR1 is SGDLS, CDR2 YYNGEE, per germline. V lost 2 bases to trimming and J lost 1 base; unmatched junction nucleotides: 2. This CDR3 has 15 residues. Here the CDR3 DNA reads TGTGCCAGCAGCGTTTCGGGGGGGAACACCGGGGAGCTGTTTTTT. Translated: CASSVSGGNTGELFF.

This rearrangement joins TRBV15 to TRBJ1-5; D may be TRBD1 (6 bases). CDR1 and CDR2 (germline): LNHNV, YYDKDF (reference sequence). The CDR3 is 15 residues long. V was cut by 1 base and J by 7 bases, with 14 bases left in between. This CDR3 reads CATSRVGGIVQPQHF. The DNA for the CDR3 is TGTGCCACCAGCAGAGTGGGGGGCATAGTGCAGCCCCAGCATTTT.

This rearrangement joins TRBV4-2 to TRBJ2-3; 14 bases fit TRBD2. J lost 8 bases, V lost 0 bases, and 10 bases had no gene match. CDR1 is LGHNA, CDR2 YNFKEQ, per germline. The CDR3 totals 18 residues. CDR3 region: CASSQDRTGLAGVSTQYF. In DNA, the CDR3 is TGTGCCAGCAGCCAAGATAGGACGGGACTAGCGGGAGTGAGTACGCAGTATTTT.